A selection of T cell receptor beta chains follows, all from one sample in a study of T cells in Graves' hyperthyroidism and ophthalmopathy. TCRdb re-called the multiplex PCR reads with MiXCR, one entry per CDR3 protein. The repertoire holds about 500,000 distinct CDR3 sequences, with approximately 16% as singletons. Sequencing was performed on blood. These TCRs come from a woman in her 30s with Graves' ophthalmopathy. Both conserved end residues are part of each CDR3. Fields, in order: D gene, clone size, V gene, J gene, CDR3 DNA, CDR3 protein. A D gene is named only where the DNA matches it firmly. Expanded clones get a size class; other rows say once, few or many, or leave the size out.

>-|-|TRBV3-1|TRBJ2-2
TGTGCCAGCAGCCAAGGGTCGAACACCGGGAAGCTGTTTTTT
CASSQGSNTGKLFF
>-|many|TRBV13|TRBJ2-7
TGTGCCAGCAGCTACGCTCAGGGGCTAGTCCCCAGCGAGCAGTACTTC
CASSYAQGLVPSEQYF
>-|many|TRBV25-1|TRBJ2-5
TGTGCCAGCAGTGACGACAGGAACCAAGAGACCCAGTACTTC
CASSDDRNQETQYF
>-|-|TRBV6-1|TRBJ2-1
TGTGCCAGAGGACAGTTTCCGGAGACCCAGTTCTTC
CARGQFPETQFF
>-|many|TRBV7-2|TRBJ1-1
TGTGCCAGCAGCTTAGTGCAGGGTCAAGCTTTCTTT
CASSLVQGQAFF
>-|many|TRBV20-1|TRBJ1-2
TGCAGTGCTAGTAGCTTTACTATCTATGGCTACACCTTC
CSASSFTIYGYTF
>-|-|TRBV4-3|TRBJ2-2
TGCGCCAGCAGCCAAGCGGACCTCGCGAACACCGGGGAGCTGTTTTTT
CASSQADLANTGELFF
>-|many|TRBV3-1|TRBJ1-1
TGTGCCAGCACCTCCACCGGGGCTAGGGGTGAAGCTTTCTTT
CASTSTGARGEAFF
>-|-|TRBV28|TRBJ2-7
TGTGCCAGCAGTTTCGACAGCCTCTACGAGCAGTACTTC
CASSFDSLYEQYF
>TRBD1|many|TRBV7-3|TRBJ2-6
TGTGCCAGCAGCCCGACAGGGGGCGGTGGGGCCAACGTCCTGACTTTC
CASSPTGGGGANVLTF
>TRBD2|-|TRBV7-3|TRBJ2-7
TGTGCCAGCAGCTCCCCTAGCGGGAGGGCCTGGGAGCAGTACTTC
CASSSPSGRAWEQYF
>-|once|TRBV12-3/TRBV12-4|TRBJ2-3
TGTGCCAGCAGTTTAAGGCGGTCCACAGATACGCAGTATTTT
CASSLRRSTDTQYF
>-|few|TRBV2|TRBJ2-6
TGTGCCAGCATAACTTTAGACTCTGGGGCCAACGTCCTGACTTTC
CASITLDSGANVLTF
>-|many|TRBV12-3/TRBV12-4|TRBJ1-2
TGTGCCAGCAGTTTAAGTGGGGACTATGGCTACACCTTC
CASSLSGDYGYTF
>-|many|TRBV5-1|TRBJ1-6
TGCGCCAGCAGCCCCGGGACGGTCAATTCACCCCTCCACTTT
CASSPGTVNSPLHF
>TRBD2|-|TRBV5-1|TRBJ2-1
TGCGCCAGCAGCTTGAACACCGGGACTAGCGGGATATTTGAGCAGTTCTTC
CASSLNTGTSGIFEQFF
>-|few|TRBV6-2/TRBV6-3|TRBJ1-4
TGTGCCAGCAGTTACGAGGGCGACATGTTGAAACTGTTTTTT
CASSYEGDMLKLFF
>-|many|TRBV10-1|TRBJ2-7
TGCGCCAGCAGTCGGGACGGCAGCTCCTACGAGCAGTACTTC
CASSRDGSSYEQYF
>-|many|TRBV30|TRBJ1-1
TGTGCCTGGAGTGCCCAGCCAACACAGAGGGAAGGGAACACTGAAGCTTTCTTT
CAWSAQPTQREGNTEAFF
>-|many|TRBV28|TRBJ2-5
TGTGCCAGCAGGAATTCGGGTTGGCAAGAGACCCAGTACTTC
CASRNSGWQETQYF
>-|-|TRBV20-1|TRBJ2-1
TGCAGTGCTAGGGTATCGGCTAGCTGGGATGAGCAGTTCTTC
CSARVSASWDEQFF
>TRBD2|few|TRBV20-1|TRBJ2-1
TGCAGTGCTACGAGCGGGGCTTACAATGAGCAGTTCTTC
CSATSGAYNEQFF
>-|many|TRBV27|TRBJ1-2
TGTGCCAGCAGTTTAAACGGGAGGACCTATGGCTACACCTTC
CASSLNGRTYGYTF